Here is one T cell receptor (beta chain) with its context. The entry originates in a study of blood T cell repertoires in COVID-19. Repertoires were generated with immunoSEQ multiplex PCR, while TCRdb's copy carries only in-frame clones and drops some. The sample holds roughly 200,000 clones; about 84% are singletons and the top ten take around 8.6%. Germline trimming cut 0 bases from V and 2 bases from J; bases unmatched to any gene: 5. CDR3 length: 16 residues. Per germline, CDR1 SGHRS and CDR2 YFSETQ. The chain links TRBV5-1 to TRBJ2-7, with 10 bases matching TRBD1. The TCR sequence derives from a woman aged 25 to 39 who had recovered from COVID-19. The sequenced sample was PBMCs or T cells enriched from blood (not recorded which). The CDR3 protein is CASSLAEGQGPYEQYF. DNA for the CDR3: TGCGCCAGCAGCTTGGCCGAGGGACAGGGGCCCTACGAGCAGTACTTC. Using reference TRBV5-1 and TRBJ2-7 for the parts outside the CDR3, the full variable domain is KAGVTQTPRYLIKTRGQQVTLSCSPISGHRSVSWYQQTPGQGLQFLFEYFSETQRNKGNFPGRFSGRQFSNSRSEMNVSTLELGDSALYLCASSLAEGQGPYEQYFGPGTRLTVT.